Listed here are 3 T cell receptor beta chains from one sample, sequenced in a study of T cell repertoires in cytomegalovirus infection. TCRdb recomputed calls from the reads with MiXCR, one row per CDR3 protein. The table records 35,000 to 55,000 distinct CDR3 sequences, about a fifth of them present only once. No antigen has been assigned to these receptors. Sequencing was performed on CD8+ T cells from cultured PBMCs, taken from culture after CMV antigen stimulation. The source of these receptors is a human donor in good health (CMV status not recorded). Some clones in this sample may be carry-over from other donors' samples.

The chain employs TRBV13 and TRBJ2-7; 7 bases map to TRBD1. V gave up 5 bases and J gave up 0 bases; unmatched junction bases: 10. The CDR3 is 16 residues long. Germline lookup yields CDR1 PRHDT and CDR2 FYEKMQ (reference sequence). The CDR3 sequence: CASSPGAQGNSYEQYF. The CDR3 DNA follows: TGTGCCAGCAGCCCCGGGGCACAGGGGAACTCCTACGAGCAGTACTTC.

This clonotype occurred many times. The genes are TRBV12-3 or TRBV12-4 and TRBJ2-7; 8 nucleotides agree with TRBD1. The junction had 6 bases not matched to a gene; V was cut back by 5 bases and J by 3 bases. The CDR3 spans 14 residues. As DNA, the CDR3 is TGTGCCAGCAGTAGGACAGGGAGACACTACGAGCAGTACTTC. Amino acid sequence: CASSRTGRHYEQYF.

CDR3 coding DNA: TGTGCCAGCAGCTTATTCTGGAACACTGAAGCTTTCTTT. Its translation: CASSLFWNTEAFF. The chain links TRBV11-1 to TRBJ1-1; D not resolved. The CDR3 runs to 13 residues. The germline CDR1 and CDR2 sequences are SGHAT and FQDESV (reference sequence). V lost 2 bases and J lost 1, with 5 bases in between. Drawing the rest from reference TRBV11-1 and TRBJ1-1, the complete variable domain is EAEVAQSPRYKITEKSQAVAFWCDPISGHATLYWYRQILGQGPELLVQFQDESVVDDSQLPKDRFSAERLKGVDSTLKIQPAELGDSAMYLCASSLFWNTEAFFGQGTRLTVV.